This T cell receptor beta chain was identified during a study of CD8 T cells in ankylosing spondylitis. V shed 0 bases and J shed 1 base, with 7 bases lying between them. Germline CDR1 SGHRS, CDR2 YFSETQ. The CDR3 contains 15 residues. Overall study findings and caveats: Fewer than 10 highly homologous variants made up a TCR beta motif that seemed to typify ankylosing spondylitis blood. Matched synovial fluid from ankylosing spondylitis patients was reported to be enriched for disease-linked clones.

This clonotype has only a few counts. The target antigen is unknown. TCRdb ran MiXCR on the 5' RACE reads and lists one entry per CDR3 protein. The sample lists 250,000 to 400,000 distinct CDR3 sequences, around 10% occurring once. The J gene is TRBJ2-2, the V gene TRBV5-1; D is ambiguous. Sequencing used blood, either unsorted or a sorted T cell fraction (not recorded which). The TCR was taken from a female donor with ankylosing spondylitis or in good health (not recorded which). The CDR3 protein is CASSLAVGNTGELFF. For the CDR3, the DNA is TGCGCCAGCAGCTTGGCGGTGGGGAACACCGGGGAGCTGTTTTTT.